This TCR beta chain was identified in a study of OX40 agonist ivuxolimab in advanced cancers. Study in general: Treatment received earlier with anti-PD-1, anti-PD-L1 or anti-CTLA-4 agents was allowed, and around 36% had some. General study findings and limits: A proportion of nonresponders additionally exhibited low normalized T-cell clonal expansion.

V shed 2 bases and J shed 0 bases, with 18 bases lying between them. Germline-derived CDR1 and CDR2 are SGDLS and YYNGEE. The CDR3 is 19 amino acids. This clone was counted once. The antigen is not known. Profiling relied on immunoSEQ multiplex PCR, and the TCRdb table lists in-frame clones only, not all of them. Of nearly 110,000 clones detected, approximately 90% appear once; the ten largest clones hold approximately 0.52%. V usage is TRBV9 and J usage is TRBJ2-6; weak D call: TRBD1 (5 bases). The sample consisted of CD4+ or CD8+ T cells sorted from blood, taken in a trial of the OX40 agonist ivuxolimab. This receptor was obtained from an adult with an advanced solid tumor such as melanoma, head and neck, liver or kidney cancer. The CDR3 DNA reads TGTGCCAGCAGCGTGGGCCAGGCAGGGTACCGCTCTGGGGCCAACGTCCTGACTTTC. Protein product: CASSVGQAGYRSGANVLTF.